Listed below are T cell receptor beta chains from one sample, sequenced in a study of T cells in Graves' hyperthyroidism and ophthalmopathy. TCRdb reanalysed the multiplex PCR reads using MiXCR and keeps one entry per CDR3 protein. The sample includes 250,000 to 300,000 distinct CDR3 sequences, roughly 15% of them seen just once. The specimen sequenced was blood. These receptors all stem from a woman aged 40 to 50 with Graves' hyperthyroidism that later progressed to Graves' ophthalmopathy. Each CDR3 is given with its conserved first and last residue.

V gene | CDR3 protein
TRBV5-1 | CASSLAWSSRGSEQYF
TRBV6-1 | CASSGISGAAYEQYF
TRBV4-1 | CASSQGAGNGYNEQFF
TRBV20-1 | CSARDAGNGQETQYF
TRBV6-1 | CASTLNPPALGLTDTQYF
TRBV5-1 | CASSLWPGGSGANVLTF
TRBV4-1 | CASSQVGGGQGFNEKLFF
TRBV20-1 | CSARQGNYGSPLHF
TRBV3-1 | CASSPGNGRGIYEQYF
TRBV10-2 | CASSERDISYGYTF
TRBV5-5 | CASSLTQMGTQYF
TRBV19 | CASSFANSYNEQFF
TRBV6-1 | CASKLQGDGRKLFF
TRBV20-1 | CSAAAGKGRTEAFF
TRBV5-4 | CASSLGLRGEQFF
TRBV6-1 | CASSITAAASSYNSPLHF
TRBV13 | CASTSAQETQYF
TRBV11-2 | CASRYVPAGGTGELFF
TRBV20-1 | CSGTSGSYEQYF
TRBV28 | CASSPATREGVDIQYF
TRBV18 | CASRDSSGNTIYF
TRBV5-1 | CASRYISGLAGEMDTQYF
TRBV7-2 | CASSFQRRETQYF
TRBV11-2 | CASWGGTSGRVPSSYNEQFF
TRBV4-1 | CASSLDRGSGNTIYF
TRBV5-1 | CASSLSTSGYEQYF
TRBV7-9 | CASSLWAGGANTEAFF
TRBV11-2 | CASSSRDIFKETQYF
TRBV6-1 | CASSPRTDEKLFF